The 31 T cell receptor beta chains in this list originate from one sample, sequenced in a study of identical twins. Each CDR3 protein is one row after TCRdb ran MiXCR on the 5' RACE reads. The profile shows hundreds of thousands of distinct CDR3 sequences, less than 8% of them singletons. These same data were also listed under a study on yellow fever vaccine responses in identical twins.

The sample was memory (CD45RO+) T cells sorted from blood. Receptors originate from a woman aged 18-29 years in good health.

This clonotype was found many times. The rearrangement joins TRBV15 to TRBJ2-5; 9 positions match TRBD2. Trimming cost V 0 bases and J 3 bases; bases outside gene matches: 5. The CDR3 has 16 amino acids. The germline V gene has CDR1 LNHNV and CDR2 YYDKDF (reference sequence). The CDR3 sequence is CATSREVGLAEETQYF. The CDR3 DNA follows: TGTGCCACCAGCAGAGAGGTGGGACTAGCTGAAGAGACCCAGTACTTC.

The chain recombines TRBV27 with TRBJ1-6; no definite D call. Trimming left V 3 bases short and J 7 bases short, with 7 bases between. This CDR3 region has 13 residues. The germline gives CDR1 MNHEY, CDR2 SMNVEV (reference sequence). In nucleotides, the CDR3 is TGTGCCAGCAGTTTTAGGGAGAATTCACCCCTCCACTTT. This encodes CASSFRENSPLHF.

Many counts were recorded for this clonotype. This chain uses TRBV28 with TRBJ2-5; D gene uncertain. Germline V CDR1 and CDR2: MDHEN, SYDVKM. This CDR3 is built from 10 residues. Between the trimmed V and J ends, which lost 6 bases and 3 bases, there was a span of 2 bases. CDR3: CASRKETQYF. The DNA of the CDR3 is TGTGCCAGCAGGAAAGAGACCCAGTACTTC.

The chain uses TRBV9 and TRBJ2-1; D not certain. The CDR3 is made up of 12 amino acids. Germline CDR1 and CDR2: SGDLS and YYNGEE. Between the trimmed V and J ends, which lost 0 bases and 6 bases, there was a span of 4 bases. The CDR3 DNA sequence: TGTGCCAGCAGCGTAGGGTTCAATGAGCAGTTCTTC. It translates to CASSVGFNEQFF.

The chain joins TRBV20-1 to TRBJ2-3; D may be TRBD1 or TRBD2 (7 bases each). This CDR3 has 12 residues. Per germline, CDR1 DFQATT and CDR2 SNEGSKA (reference sequence). CDR3 DNA sequence: TGCAGCCCAGGGGGGGCAGGGGATACGCAGTATTTT. As protein: CSPGGAGDTQYF.

This clonotype was seen ten or more times. The V gene is TRBV4-3, the J gene TRBJ2-3, with a weak D call TRBD2 (5 bases). The CDR3 sequence is 19 residues long. V was trimmed by 0 bases and J by 2 bases, leaving 21 bases between them. Germline V CDR1 and CDR2: LGHNA, YSLEER. CDR3 bases: TGCGCCAGCAGCCAAGATATCGGAGGCGGGTATGCCTACACAGATACGCAGTATTTT. Protein: CASSQDIGGGYAYTDTQYF.

Ten or more counts support this clonotype. The chain joins TRBV12-3 or TRBV12-4 to TRBJ2-3; TRBD2 matches at 8 bases. This CDR3 contains 15 residues. Trimming cost V 3 bases and J 2 bases; bases outside gene matches: 4. The CDR3 here is CASSFGGGNTDTQYF. The CDR3 coding sequence is TGTGCCAGCAGTTTCGGCGGGGGGAACACAGATACGCAGTATTTT.

This clonotype has ten or more counts. J is TRBJ2-2 and V is TRBV11-2; 9 nucleotides match TRBD1. With 5 bases clipped from V and 0 bases from J, the junction kept 13 bases outside the gene matches. The CDR3 contains 19 residues. Germline CDR1 is SGHAT and CDR2 is FQNNGV. CDR3 DNA sequence: TGTGCCAGCAGCGGGAGTTTCGGGACAGGGCTCGCGAACACCGGGGAGCTGTTTTTT. This encodes CASSGSFGTGLANTGELFF.

The chain combines TRBV7-3 with TRBJ2-2; D is undetermined. This CDR3 contains 15 residues. From germline, CDR1 is SGHTA and CDR2 FQGTGA. V lost 5 bases, J lost 6 bases, and 16 bases lay in between. Here the CDR3 reads CASSPVVTKSGELFF. CDR3 DNA: TGTGCCAGCAGCCCCGTAGTGACAAAATCCGGGGAGCTGTTTTTT.

This clonotype appeared a few times. V and J are TRBV27 and TRBJ1-1; D is possibly TRBD1 (5 bases). Germline CDR1 and CDR2: MNHEY and SMNVEV (reference sequence). The CDR3 sequence is 12 residues long. V was pared by 2 bases and J by 11 bases, with 12 bases between. The CDR3 coding sequence is TGTGCCAGCAGTTTAAAGGGGTATTACGCTTTCTTT. Translating it yields CASSLKGYYAFF.

This clonotype has a count of ten or more. J is TRBJ2-2 and V is TRBV3-1; 12 nucleotides line up with TRBD2. V gave up 1 base and J gave up 9 bases; unmatched junction bases: 3. In germline, CDR1 is LGHDT, CDR2 YNNKEL (reference sequence). CDR3 length: 15 residues. CDR3 sequence reads: CASSQGTSGKWELFF. The CDR3 coding sequence is TGTGCCAGCAGCCAAGGGACTAGCGGGAAGTGGGAGCTGTTTTTT.

The sample holds many counts of this clonotype. The chain couples TRBV12-3 or TRBV12-4 to TRBJ2-1; 9 bases are a match to TRBD1. This CDR3 spans 16 amino acids. Trimming removed 6 bases from V and 1 base from J; junction bases left unmatched: 7. In DNA, the CDR3 is TGTGCCAGCAGCCAGAGGACAGGGGTTTCCTACAATGAGCAGTTCTTC. Protein sequence: CASSQRTGVSYNEQFF.

This clonotype was recorded many times. This chain uses TRBV27 with TRBJ2-7, with D possibly TRBD1 on 6 matching bases. Germline loops: CDR1 MNHEY, CDR2 SMNVEV (reference sequence). V was pared by 5 bases and J by 5 bases, with 25 bases between. The CDR3 totals 17 residues. The CDR3 sequence is CASSPQPTRGYVNEQYF. In DNA, the CDR3 is TGTGCCAGCAGTCCCCAACCCACCAGGGGCTACGTGAACGAGCAGTACTTC.

This clonotype has ten or more counts. This chain joins TRBV5-6 and TRBJ2-2, with a possible D match to TRBD2 (7 bases). CDR1 is SGHDT, CDR2 YYEEEE, per germline. The CDR3 loop spans 16 amino acids. V gave up 4 bases and J gave up 3 bases, with 16 bases separating them. The CDR3 here is CASSPPGGPHTGELFF. CDR3 bases: TGTGCCAGCAGCCCCCCCGGGGGGCCCCACACCGGGGAGCTGTTTTTT.

This clonotype was detected many times. The V and J genes are TRBV12-3 or TRBV12-4 and TRBJ1-2; D is unclear. This CDR3 region has 14 residues. Between the trimmed V and J ends, which lost 10 bases and 0 bases, there was a span of 15 bases. CDR3 sequence: CATNIGVSNYGYTF. Written as DNA, the CDR3 is TGTGCCACCAACATCGGGGTGTCTAACTATGGCTACACCTTC.

This clonotype has only a few counts. The chain joins TRBV28 to TRBJ2-5, with 8 positions matching TRBD1. V lost 2 bases, J lost 3 bases, and 5 bases stayed unmatched. Germline CDR1 reads MDHEN; CDR2 reads SYDVKM. The CDR3 runs 15 residues. The CDR3 nucleotides are TGTGCCAGCAGTTTACCCCGACAGGGGAAAGAGACCCAGTACTTC. This gives the protein CASSLPRQGKETQYF.

V usage is TRBV6-5 and J usage is TRBJ1-6; the D is unclear. Germline CDR1 and CDR2: MNHEY and SVGAGI. This CDR3 has 13 residues. V shed 4 bases and J shed 8 bases, with 9 bases lying between them. Here the CDR3 DNA reads TGTGCCAGCAGTTCCAAGTGGGATTCACCCCTCCACTTT. The encoded protein is CASSSKWDSPLHF.

This clonotype came up a few times. The rearrangement links TRBV6-5 to TRBJ1-2, with D possibly being TRBD1 (6 bases). CDR1 and CDR2 from the germline V gene are MNHEY and SVGAGI. The CDR3 runs 13 residues. Trimming removed 5 bases from V and 4 bases from J, with 11 bases in between. The CDR3 here is CASSLRTAYGYTF. The CDR3 DNA reads TGTGCCAGCAGTCTACGGACAGCCTATGGCTACACCTTC.

Written as DNA, the CDR3 is TGTGCCAGCAGTGTAGATGTTAGCGGGGGGTCGATCTCCTACGAGCAGTACTTC. Amino acids: CASSVDVSGGSISYEQYF. This chain joins TRBV2 and TRBJ2-7, with 10 bases identical to TRBD2. Germline V gene data show CDR1 as SNHLY and CDR2 as FYNNEI. The CDR3 extends over 18 amino acids. V shed 4 bases and J 0 bases; nucleotides not matched to a gene: 12.

The chain has TRBV6-2 or TRBV6-3 and TRBJ2-1; 10 bases fit TRBD2. V gave up 6 bases and J gave up 1 base; unmatched junction bases: 9. This CDR3 contains 17 residues. Germline CDR1 is MNHEY and CDR2 is SVGEGT. CDR3 nucleotide sequence: TGTGCCAGCAGCTACGAAGCGGGAGGGCGGTCCTACAATGAGCAGTTCTTC. Translation gives CASSYEAGGRSYNEQFF.

In its sample, this clonotype was seen many times. V usage is TRBV7-9 and J usage is TRBJ2-7, with a possible D match to TRBD2 (5 bases). CDR1 is SEHNR and CDR2 is FQNEAQ in the germline V gene (reference sequence). Trimming removed 3 bases at V and 3 bases at J, with 12 bases between. This CDR3 comprises 14 residues. The CDR3 here is CASSFPGRDYEQYF. CDR3 DNA sequence: TGTGCCAGCAGCTTCCCCGGACGGGACTACGAGCAGTACTTC.

This clonotype was seen at least ten times. The genes are TRBV5-1 and TRBJ2-2; D assignment may be TRBD1 or TRBD2 (5 bases each). Between the trimmed V and J ends, which lost 1 base and 8 bases, there was a span of 21 bases. CDR1 and CDR2 from the germline V gene are SGHRS and YFSETQ. The CDR3 is 17 residues long. Here the CDR3 reads CASSLNGRDPSRGELFF. The CDR3 region has the DNA TGCGCCAGCAGCTTGAACGGCAGGGACCCCTCTAGGGGGGAGCTGTTTTTT.

CDR3 protein: CASSWLSGSSYEQYF. The CDR3 bases are TGTGCCAGCAGCTGGCTTAGCGGGTCCTCCTACGAGCAGTACTTC. The chain employs TRBV7-9 and TRBJ2-7, with TRBD2 matching over 7 bases. Germline V lookup: CDR1 SEHNR, CDR2 FQNEAQ (reference sequence). This CDR3 spans 15 amino acids. V trimming: 4 bases; J trimming: 0 bases; junction bases outside the gene matches: 6.

There are a few counts of this clonotype. The J gene is TRBJ2-7, the V gene TRBV18, with no clear D. The CDR3 has 11 amino acids. Germline CDR1 is KGHSH and CDR2 is LQKENI. The V and J ends lost 9 bases and 3 bases respectively, with 9 bases between them. The CDR3 reads CARGIRYEQYF. The CDR3 coding sequence is TGTGCCAGGGGGATCCGCTACGAGCAGTACTTC.

This clonotype was counted many times. The chain recombines TRBV29-1 with TRBJ2-5; 9 bases line up with TRBD2. The germline V gene encodes CDR1 SQVTM and CDR2 ANQGSEA. This CDR3 region has 15 residues. Trimming took 2 bases from V and 4 from J; bases not matched to a gene: 8. This CDR3 is CSVEPLAGVGETQYF. DNA of the CDR3: TGCAGCGTTGAACCTTTAGCGGGAGTCGGAGAGACCCAGTACTTC. Full variable domain (missing parts from reference TRBV29-1 and TRBJ2-5): SAVISQKPSRDICQRGTSLTIQCQVDSQVTMMFWYRQQPGQSLTLIATANQGSEATYESGFVIDKFPISRPNLTFSTLTVSNMSPEDSSIYLCSVEPLAGVGETQYFGPGTRLLVL.

V and J are TRBV4-3 and TRBJ2-7, with D unclear. CDR1 is LGHNA, CDR2 YSLEER, per germline. Trimming pared 1 base from V and 2 bases from J, leaving 9 bases between. This CDR3 has 14 residues. CDR3 sequence (DNA): TGCGCCAGCAGCCAAGTCCTGGGAACCTACGAGCAGTACTTC. Protein sequence: CASSQVLGTYEQYF.

The V and J genes are TRBV2 and TRBJ1-6, with TRBD1 as a possible D gene (6 bases). V lost 5 bases and J 5 bases, leaving 10 bases between the germline ends. Germline CDR1 and CDR2: SNHLY and FYNNEI. The CDR3 is made up of 14 amino acids. The DNA for the CDR3 is TGTGCCAGCAGTTGGAACAGGGATAATTCACCCCTCCACTTT. This encodes CASSWNRDNSPLHF.

The V and J genes are TRBV4-3 and TRBJ1-1; TRBD1 aligns across 7 bases. The V gene's germline CDR1 is LGHNA and CDR2 YSLEER. The V segment lost 4 bases and the J segment 0 bases; nucleotides outside the gene matches: 8. The CDR3 extends over 16 amino acids. The CDR3 region has the DNA TGCGCCAGCAGCCCCGGTGCGGACAGGATGAACACTGAAGCTTTCTTT. This sequence encodes CASSPGADRMNTEAFF.

This chain joins TRBV6-6 and TRBJ1-1; D remains unclear. Germline V gene lookup returns CDR1 MNHNY and CDR2 SVGAGI (reference sequence). Trimming removed 7 bases from V and 1 base from J, with 10 bases in between. CDR3 size: 13 residues. In nucleotides, the CDR3 is TGTGCCAGCACTGGGCAGTCGAACACTGAAGCTTTCTTT. This sequence encodes CASTGQSNTEAFF.

V gene TRBV28 combines with J gene TRBJ2-7; possible D gene TRBD2, 7 bases. Germline V gene data show CDR1 as MDHEN and CDR2 as SYDVKM. V was pared by 6 bases and J by 3 bases, with 18 bases between. The CDR3 sequence is 15 residues long. CDR3 amino acids: CASSPSGRTVYEQYF. The CDR3, as DNA: TGTGCCAGCAGCCCGTCCGGGAGGACAGTCTACGAGCAGTACTTC. Full variable domain (missing parts from reference TRBV28 and TRBJ2-7): DVKVTQSSRYLVKRTGEKVFLECVQDMDHENMFWYRQDPGLGLRLIYFSYDVKMKEKGDIPEGYSVSREKKERFSLILESASTNQTSMYLCASSPSGRTVYEQYFGPGTRLTVT.

This clonotype was found many times. This chain joins TRBV5-1 and TRBJ2-7; D might be TRBD2 (5 bases). The CDR3 spans 14 residues. Germline CDR1 reads SGHRS; CDR2 reads YFSETQ. V shed 4 bases and J shed 0 bases, with 11 bases lying between them. DNA for the CDR3: TGCGCCAGCAGCGAGGGCCATAGCTCCTACGAGCAGTACTTC. Protein sequence: CASSEGHSSYEQYF.